This entry describes one T cell receptor (beta chain). The target antigen is unknown. The source of the sample is a study of T cells in Graves' hyperthyroidism and ophthalmopathy. General study points: Researchers found most expanded thyroid clonotypes above 0.001 in blood as well. Ophthalmopathy got predicted by the model a median about six months before its onset.

Germline CDR1 reads MDHEN; CDR2 reads SYDVKM. Losses at the gene ends were 6 bases for V and 3 bases for J; bases not matched to a gene: 8. The CDR3 is 15 amino acids. Clinical symptoms, serum thyroxine, TRAb, thyroid ultrasound and orbital computed tomography informed diagnoses. Template material for amplifying TCR beta CDR3 regions consisted of RNA transcripts. First-round RT-PCR of the TCR CDR3 relied on the HTBI primer set. TCRdb independently ran MiXCR on the multiplex PCR reads; one entry per CDR3 protein. The data contain hundreds of thousands of distinct CDR3 sequences, roughly 24% of them singletons.

The chain combines TRBV28 with TRBJ2-7; TRBD2 matches at 10 bases. Sequencing input: blood. The sequence came from a woman in her thirties with Graves' ophthalmopathy. CDR3 nucleotide sequence: TGTGCCAGCAGACAGCCGGGACTAGCGTTCTACGAGCAGTACTTC. Its protein product is CASRQPGLAFYEQYF.